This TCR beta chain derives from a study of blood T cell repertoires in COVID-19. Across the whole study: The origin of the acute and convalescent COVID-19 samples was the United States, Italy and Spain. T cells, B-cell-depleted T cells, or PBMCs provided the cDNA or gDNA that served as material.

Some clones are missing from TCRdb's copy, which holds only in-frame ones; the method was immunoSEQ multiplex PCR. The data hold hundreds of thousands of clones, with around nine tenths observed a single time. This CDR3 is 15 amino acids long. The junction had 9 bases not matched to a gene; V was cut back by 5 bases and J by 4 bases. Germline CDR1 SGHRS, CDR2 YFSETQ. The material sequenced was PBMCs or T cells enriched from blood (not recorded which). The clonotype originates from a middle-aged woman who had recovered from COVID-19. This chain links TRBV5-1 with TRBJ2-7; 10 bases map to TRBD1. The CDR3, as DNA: TGCGCCAGCAGTCCCGGGACAGGGGTACCTTACGAGCAGTACTTC. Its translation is CASSPGTGVPYEQYF.